This T cell receptor (beta chain) was captured in a study of shared clonotypes between healthy human individuals. Original handling: From ImmunoSEQ came sequences covering only the junction and carrying no quality scores, so filtering differed. Sequencing used immunoSEQ multiplex PCR; TCRdb keeps in-frame clones, though not all of them. That table is the source of V, J and clone size, and D and trimming were worked out from the DNA. The sample lists 2 million to 2.5 million clones; more than 85% were seen once. V shed 8 bases and J 4 bases; nucleotides not matched to a gene: 13. The V gene's germline CDR1 is SQVTM and CDR2 ANQGSEA. The CDR3 loop spans 14 amino acids. This clone occurred a few times.

This chain joins TRBV29-1 and TRBJ1-1, with TRBD1 identical over 7 bases. This TCR derives from a man aged 18 to 30 in good health. Some clones in this sample may be carry-over from other donors' samples. The sequenced material came from naive CD4+ T cells from PBMCs. The subset here: CD45RA+ positively selected. The CDR3 bases are TGCAGCATCCTCGGGGGCAGGGGGTCCACTGAAGCTTTCTTT. As protein: CSILGGRGSTEAFF. Filled out from reference TRBV29-1 and TRBJ1-1, the complete variable domain reads SAVISQKPSRDICQRGTSLTIQCQVDSQVTMMFWYRQQPGQSLTLIATANQGSEATYESGFVIDKFPISRPNLTFSTLTVSNMSPEDSSIYLCSILGGRGSTEAFFGQGTRLTVV.